Given below is one T cell receptor (beta chain) in context. Its antigen is not known. There are 16 residues in the CDR3. Germline V gene data show CDR1 as MNHEY and CDR2 as SVGAGI. The V and J ends lost 1 base and 2 bases respectively, with 13 bases between them. TCRdb ran MiXCR on the reads and lists one entry per CDR3 protein. The data contain roughly 920,000 distinct CDR3 sequences, 25% to 40% of them singletons. The data were obtained in a study of T cell repertoires in cytomegalovirus infection. As for the study in general: It can be stated that public TCR beta signatures indicated CMV infection as well as a matching HLA type.

Study findings and constraints: Across the ex vivo response, the dominant clonotypes were HLA-C-restricted CMV-specific TCR beta clonotypes.

Sequencing used cultured CD8+ T cells from PBMCs, obtained from culture after CMV antigen stimulation. V usage is TRBV6-5 and J usage is TRBJ2-3; a weak D match, TRBD2 (7 bases). The receptor's source is a human donor in good health (CMV status not recorded). Some clones in this sample may be carry-over from other donors' samples. The CDR3 bases are TGTGCCAGCAGTTACTTAGGGGGGGGGACCACAGATACGCAGTATTTT. Translation gives CASSYLGGGTTDTQYF.